This T cell receptor (beta chain) came from a study of early T cells in non-severe SARS-CoV-2 infection. Background on the study: Sequencing targeted bulk RNA from unsorted whole blood, leaving chains unpaired. Study outcomes and limitations: Missing private and CD4 specificities, VDJdb matching favored anti-spike CD8 responses.

In regard to this clonotype: The antigen remains undetermined.

Trimming removed 4 bases at V and 1 base at J, with 8 bases between. CDR3 length: 13 residues. TCRdb itself ran the 5' RACE reads through MiXCR, one entry per CDR3 protein. The sample consists of about 64,000 distinct CDR3 sequences, 4.9% of them appearing once. This receptor was identified in an adult who was a healthcare worker with PCR-confirmed SARS-CoV-2 infection or an uninfected control (not recorded which). The J gene is TRBJ2-7, the V gene TRBV12-3 or TRBV12-4, with unresolved D. Sequenced material: whole blood. CDR3 loop: CASSSPGSYEQYF. CDR3 DNA sequence: TGTGCCAGCAGTTCTCCGGGTTCCTACGAGCAGTACTTC.